The sequence of this T cell receptor beta chain was determined in a study of T cells in severe cutaneous drug reactions. As concerns this clonotype: Its specificity is unknown.

The iRepertoire multiplex PCR system with TCR subtype-specific primers built both bulk and single-cell libraries. Input for bulk TCR libraries: roughly 100-550 ng RNA per sample. One entry per CDR3 protein, without DNA, is what TCRdb gives after re-calling the multiplex PCR reads. The ten top clones account for 15%, within a sample of around 5,900 distinct CDR3 sequences. The patients sequenced had a carbamazepine-induced Stevens-Johnson syndrome or toxic epidermal necrolysis reaction. General study results and limits: Blister cells averaged around 31% and PBMC about 5% TRBV12-4 in carbamazepine-induced Stevens-Johnson syndrome or toxic epidermal necrolysis patients. All seven CBZ-SJS/TEN blister samples shared a public TCRbeta CDR3 at mean approximately 13%.

Per the germline V gene, CDR1 is GTSNPN and CDR2 is SVGIG (reference sequence). The CDR3 loop spans 13 amino acids. The origin of this receptor is a human donor with a severe cutaneous adverse drug reaction. The sequencing sample was made of PBMCs. V and J are TRBV30 and TRBJ1-2. The CDR3 sequence is CAWSVQAIYGYTF.